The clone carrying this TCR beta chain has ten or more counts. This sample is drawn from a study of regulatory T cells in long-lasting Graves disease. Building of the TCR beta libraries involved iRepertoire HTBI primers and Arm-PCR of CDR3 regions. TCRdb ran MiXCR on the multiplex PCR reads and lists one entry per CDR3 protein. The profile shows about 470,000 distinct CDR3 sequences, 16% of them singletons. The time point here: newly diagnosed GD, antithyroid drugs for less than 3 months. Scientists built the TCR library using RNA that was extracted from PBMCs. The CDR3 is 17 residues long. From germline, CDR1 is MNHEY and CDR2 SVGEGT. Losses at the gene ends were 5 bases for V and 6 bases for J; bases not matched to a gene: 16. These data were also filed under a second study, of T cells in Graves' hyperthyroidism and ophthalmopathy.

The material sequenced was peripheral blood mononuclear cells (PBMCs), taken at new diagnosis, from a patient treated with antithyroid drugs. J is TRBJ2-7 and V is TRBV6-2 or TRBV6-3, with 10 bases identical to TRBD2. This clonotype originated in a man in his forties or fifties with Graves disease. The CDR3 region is CASSEFGRNLAGVEQYF. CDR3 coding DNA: TGTGCCAGCAGTGAATTCGGACGGAATCTAGCGGGAGTCGAGCAGTACTTC.